A single T cell receptor beta chain is shown here with its context. Researchers took RNA transcripts and amplified TCR beta CDR3 regions from them. HTBI primers were used in a first-round RT-PCR, which preceded a second-round multiplex PCR. Via MiXCR, TCRdb re-called the multiplex PCR reads, giving one row per CDR3 protein. In the table there are 740,000 or so distinct CDR3 sequences, 40% of which are singletons. This sample is drawn from a study of Graves' ophthalmopathy and Graves' hyperthyroidism. This CDR3 spans 13 amino acids. With 5 bases clipped from V and 10 bases from J, the junction kept 13 bases outside the gene matches. Germline V lookup: CDR1 DFQATT, CDR2 SNEGSKA (reference sequence).

The V call is TRBV20-1, the J call TRBJ1-2; 7 bases fit TRBD1. The clonotype originates from an adult man with Graves' ophthalmopathy. Sequenced material: peripheral blood. The CDR3 DNA reads TGCAGTGCTGGCGAGCAGGGGGGCACACCCTACACCTTC. Its translation: CSAGEQGGTPYTF.